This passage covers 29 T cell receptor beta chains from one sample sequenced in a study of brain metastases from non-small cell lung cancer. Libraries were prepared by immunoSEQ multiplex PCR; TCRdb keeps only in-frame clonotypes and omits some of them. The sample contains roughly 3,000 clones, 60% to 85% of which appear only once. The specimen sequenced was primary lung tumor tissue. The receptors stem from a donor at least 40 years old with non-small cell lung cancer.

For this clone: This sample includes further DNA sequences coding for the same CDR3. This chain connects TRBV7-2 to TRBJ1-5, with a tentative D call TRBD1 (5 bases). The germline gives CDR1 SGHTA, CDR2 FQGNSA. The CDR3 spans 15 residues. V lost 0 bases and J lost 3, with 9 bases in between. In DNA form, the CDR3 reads TGTGCCAGCAGCTTAGCGGGCAGGGACAATCAGCCCCAGCATTTT. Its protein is CASSLAGRDNQPQHF.

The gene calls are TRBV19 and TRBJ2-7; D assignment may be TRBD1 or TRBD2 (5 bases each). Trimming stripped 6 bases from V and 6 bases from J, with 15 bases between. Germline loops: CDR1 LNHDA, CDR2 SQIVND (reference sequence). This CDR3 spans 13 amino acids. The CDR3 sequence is CASSRDPIGEQYF. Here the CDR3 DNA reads TGTGCCAGTAGCAGGGACCCCATCGGCGAGCAGTACTTC.

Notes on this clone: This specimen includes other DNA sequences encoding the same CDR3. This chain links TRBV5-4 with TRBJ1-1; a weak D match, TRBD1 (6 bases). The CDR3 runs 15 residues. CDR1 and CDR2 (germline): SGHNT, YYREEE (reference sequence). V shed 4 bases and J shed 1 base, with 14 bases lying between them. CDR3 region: CASSPKGGPNTEAFF. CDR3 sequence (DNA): TGTGCCAGCAGCCCTAAAGGGGGACCGAACACTGAAGCTTTCTTT.

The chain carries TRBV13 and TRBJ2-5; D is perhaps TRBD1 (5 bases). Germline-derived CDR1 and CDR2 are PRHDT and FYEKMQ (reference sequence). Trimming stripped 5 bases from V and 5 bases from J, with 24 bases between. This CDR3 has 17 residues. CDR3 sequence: CASSLLRTSGEVETQYF. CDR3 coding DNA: TGTGCCAGCAGCCTTTTAAGGACATCGGGCGAGGTGGAGACCCAGTACTTC.

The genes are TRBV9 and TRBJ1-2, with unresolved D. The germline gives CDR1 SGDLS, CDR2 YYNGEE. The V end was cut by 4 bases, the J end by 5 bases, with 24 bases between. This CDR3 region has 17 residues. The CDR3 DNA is TGTGCCAGCAGCCCGCTCGGGAGGGAAATGACGACTTATGGCTACACCTTC. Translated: CASSPLGREMTTYGYTF.

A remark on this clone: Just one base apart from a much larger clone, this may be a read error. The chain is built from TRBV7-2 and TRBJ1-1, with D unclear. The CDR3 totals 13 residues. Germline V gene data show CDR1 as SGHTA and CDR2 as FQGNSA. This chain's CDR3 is CASSLEQNTEVFF. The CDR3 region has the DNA TGTGCCAGCAGCTTAGAACAGAACACTGAAGTTTTCTTT.

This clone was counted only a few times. The CDR3 DNA is TGTGCCAGCAGCTTGATCGGGGGAACCGGGGAGCTGTTTTTT. Residues: CASSLIGGTGELFF. The chain carries TRBV5-4 and TRBJ2-2, with D maybe TRBD2 (6 bases). CDR1 is SGHNT and CDR2 is YYREEE in the germline V gene (reference sequence). V was pared by 1 base and J by 5 bases, with 9 bases between. The CDR3 has 14 residues.

The CDR3 is CASSSNPSGAIMNTEAFF. Here the CDR3 DNA reads TGTGCCAGCAGCTCGAACCCATCGGGAGCTATAATGAACACTGAAGCTTTCTTT. The chain uses TRBV5-5 and TRBJ1-1, with no clear D. The CDR3 length is 18 residues. Germline V gene sequence: CDR1 SGHKS, CDR2 YYEKEE (reference sequence). The V gene lost 3 bases and the J gene lost 0 bases, with 21 bases spanning the gap.

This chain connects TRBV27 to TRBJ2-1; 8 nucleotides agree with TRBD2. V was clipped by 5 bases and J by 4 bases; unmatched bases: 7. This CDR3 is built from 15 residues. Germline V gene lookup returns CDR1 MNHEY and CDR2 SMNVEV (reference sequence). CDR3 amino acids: CASSRQAGGYNEQFF. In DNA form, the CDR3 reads TGTGCCAGCAGTCGACAGGCGGGGGGTTACAATGAGCAGTTCTTC.

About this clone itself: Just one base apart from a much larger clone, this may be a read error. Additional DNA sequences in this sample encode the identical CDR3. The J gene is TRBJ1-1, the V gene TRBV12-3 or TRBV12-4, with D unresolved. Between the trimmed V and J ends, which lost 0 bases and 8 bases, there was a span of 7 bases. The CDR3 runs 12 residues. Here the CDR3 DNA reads TGTGCCAGCAGTTTAGCTCTCGGGGAAGCTTTCTTT. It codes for CASSLALGEAFF.

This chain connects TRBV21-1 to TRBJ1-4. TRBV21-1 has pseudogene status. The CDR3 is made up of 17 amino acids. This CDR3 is CASRRKVATRCIEKLFF. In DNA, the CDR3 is TGTGCCAGCAGACGAAAGGTAGCTACAAGGTGCATAGAAAAACTGTTTTTT.

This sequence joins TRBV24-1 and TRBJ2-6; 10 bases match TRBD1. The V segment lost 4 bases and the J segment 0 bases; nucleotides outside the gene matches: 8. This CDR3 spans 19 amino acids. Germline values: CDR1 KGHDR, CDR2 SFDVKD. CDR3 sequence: CATSERGQGGYSGANVLTF. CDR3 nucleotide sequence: TGTGCCACCAGTGAGAGAGGACAGGGGGGTTACTCTGGGGCCAACGTCCTGACTTTC.

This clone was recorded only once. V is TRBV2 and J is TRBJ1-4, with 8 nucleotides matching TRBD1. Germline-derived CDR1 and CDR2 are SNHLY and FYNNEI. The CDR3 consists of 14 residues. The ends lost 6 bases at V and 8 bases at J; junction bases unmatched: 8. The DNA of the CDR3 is TGTGCCAGCAGAGACGGGACAGGAGGGGAAAAACTGTTTTTT. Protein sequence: CASRDGTGGEKLFF.

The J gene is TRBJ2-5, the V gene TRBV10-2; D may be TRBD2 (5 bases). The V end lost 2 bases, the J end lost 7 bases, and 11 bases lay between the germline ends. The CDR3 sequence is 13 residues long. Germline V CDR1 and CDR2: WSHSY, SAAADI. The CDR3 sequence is CASSEQSSGTQYF. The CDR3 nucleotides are TGCGCCAGCAGTGAGCAGTCAAGCGGGACCCAGTACTTC.

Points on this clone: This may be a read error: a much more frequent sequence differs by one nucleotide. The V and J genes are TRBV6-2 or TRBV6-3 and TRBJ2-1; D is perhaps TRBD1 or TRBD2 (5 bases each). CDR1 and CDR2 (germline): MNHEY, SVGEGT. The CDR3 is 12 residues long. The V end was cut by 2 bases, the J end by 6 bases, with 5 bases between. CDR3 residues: CASSYGTNEQFF. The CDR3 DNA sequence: TGTGCCAGCAGTTACGGGACCAATGAGCAGTTCTTC.

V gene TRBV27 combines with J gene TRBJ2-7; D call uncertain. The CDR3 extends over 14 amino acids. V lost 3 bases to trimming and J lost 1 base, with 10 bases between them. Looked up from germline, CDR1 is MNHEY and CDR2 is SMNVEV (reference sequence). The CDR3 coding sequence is TGTGCCAGCAGTTTTAGGGAAAATTCCTACGAGCAGTACTTC. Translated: CASSFRENSYEQYF.

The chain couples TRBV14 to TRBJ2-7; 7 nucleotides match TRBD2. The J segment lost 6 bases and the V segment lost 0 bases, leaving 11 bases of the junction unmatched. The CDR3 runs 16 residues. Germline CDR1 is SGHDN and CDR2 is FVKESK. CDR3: CASSQDRRWEGGEQYF. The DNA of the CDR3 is TGTGCCAGCAGCCAAGATCGTCGATGGGAGGGAGGCGAGCAGTACTTC.

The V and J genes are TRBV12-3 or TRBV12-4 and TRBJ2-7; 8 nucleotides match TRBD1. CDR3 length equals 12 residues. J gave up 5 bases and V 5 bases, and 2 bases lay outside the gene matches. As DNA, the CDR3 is TGTGCCAGCAGTGGACAGGGTGACGAGCAGTACTTC. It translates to CASSGQGDEQYF.

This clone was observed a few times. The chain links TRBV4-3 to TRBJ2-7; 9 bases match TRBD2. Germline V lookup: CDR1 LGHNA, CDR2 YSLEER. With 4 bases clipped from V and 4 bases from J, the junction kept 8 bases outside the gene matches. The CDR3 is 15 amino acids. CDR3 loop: CASSPSRSGGYEQYF. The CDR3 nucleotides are TGCGCCAGCAGCCCCTCACGTAGCGGGGGATACGAGCAGTACTTC.

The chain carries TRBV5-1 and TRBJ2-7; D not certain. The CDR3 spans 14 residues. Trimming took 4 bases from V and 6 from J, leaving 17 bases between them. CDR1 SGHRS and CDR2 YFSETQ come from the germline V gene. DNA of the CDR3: TGCGCCAGCAGCACTACCGGATCGTACAGCGAGCAGTACTTC. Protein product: CASSTTGSYSEQYF.

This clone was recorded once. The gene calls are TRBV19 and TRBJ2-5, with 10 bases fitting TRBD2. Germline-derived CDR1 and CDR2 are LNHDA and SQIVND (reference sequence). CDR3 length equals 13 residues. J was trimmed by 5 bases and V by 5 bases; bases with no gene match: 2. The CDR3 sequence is CASSLAGVETQYF. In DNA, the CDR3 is TGTGCCAGTAGTCTAGCGGGGGTGGAGACCCAGTACTTC.

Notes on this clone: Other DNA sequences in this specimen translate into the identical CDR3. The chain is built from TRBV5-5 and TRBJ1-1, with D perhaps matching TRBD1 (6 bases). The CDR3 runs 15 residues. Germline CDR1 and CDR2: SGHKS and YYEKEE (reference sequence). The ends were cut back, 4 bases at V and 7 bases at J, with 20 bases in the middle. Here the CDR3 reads CASSGQDRGYYEAFF. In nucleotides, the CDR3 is TGTGCCAGCAGCGGGCAGGACAGAGGGTACTATGAAGCTTTCTTT.

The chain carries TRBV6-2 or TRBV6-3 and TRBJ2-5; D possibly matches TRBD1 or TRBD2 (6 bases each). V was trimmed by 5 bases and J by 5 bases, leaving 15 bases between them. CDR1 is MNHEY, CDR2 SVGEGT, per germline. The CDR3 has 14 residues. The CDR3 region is CASSPRLGGETQYF. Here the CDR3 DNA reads TGTGCCAGCAGTCCCAGACTAGGGGGTGAGACCCAGTACTTC.

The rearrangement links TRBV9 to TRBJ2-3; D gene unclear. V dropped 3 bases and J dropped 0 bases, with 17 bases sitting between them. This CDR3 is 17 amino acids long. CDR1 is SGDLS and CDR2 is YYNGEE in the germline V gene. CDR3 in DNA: TGTGCCAGCAGCGCCGTGGGTCAGTACTCTAGCACAGATACGCAGTATTTT. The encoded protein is CASSAVGQYSSTDTQYF. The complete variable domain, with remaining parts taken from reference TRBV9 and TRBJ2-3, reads DSGVTQTPKHLITATGQRVTLRCSPRSGDLSVYWYQQSLDQGLQFLIQYYNGEERAKGNILERFSAQQFPDLHSELNLSSLELGDSALYFCASSAVGQYSSTDTQYFGPGTRLTVL.

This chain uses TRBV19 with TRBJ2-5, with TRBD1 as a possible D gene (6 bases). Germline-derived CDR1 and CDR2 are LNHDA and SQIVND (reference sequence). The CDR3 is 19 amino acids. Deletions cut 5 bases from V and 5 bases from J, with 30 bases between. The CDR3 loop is CASSPNLGGGAAALETQYF. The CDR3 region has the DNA TGTGCCAGTAGTCCCAACCTTGGTGGGGGCGCCGCTGCTTTGGAGACCCAGTACTTC.

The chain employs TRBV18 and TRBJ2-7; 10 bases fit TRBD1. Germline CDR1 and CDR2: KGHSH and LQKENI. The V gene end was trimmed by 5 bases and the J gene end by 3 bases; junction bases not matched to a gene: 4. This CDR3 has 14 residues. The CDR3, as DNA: TGTGCCAGCTCAAGGACAGGGGGTTTCTACGAGCAGTACTTC. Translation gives CASSRTGGFYEQYF.

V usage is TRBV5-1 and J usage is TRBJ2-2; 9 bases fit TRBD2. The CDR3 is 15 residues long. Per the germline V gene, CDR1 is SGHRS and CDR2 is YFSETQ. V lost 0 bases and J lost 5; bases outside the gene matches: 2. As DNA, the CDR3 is TGCGCCAGCAGCTTGGCTAGCGGGACGACCGGGGAGCTGTTTTTT. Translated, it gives CASSLASGTTGELFF.

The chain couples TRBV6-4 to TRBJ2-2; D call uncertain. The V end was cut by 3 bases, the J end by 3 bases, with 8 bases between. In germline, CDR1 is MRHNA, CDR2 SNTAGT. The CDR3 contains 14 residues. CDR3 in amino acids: CASSDGNYTGELFF. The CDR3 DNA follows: TGTGCCAGCAGTGATGGCAATTACACCGGGGAGCTGTTTTTT.

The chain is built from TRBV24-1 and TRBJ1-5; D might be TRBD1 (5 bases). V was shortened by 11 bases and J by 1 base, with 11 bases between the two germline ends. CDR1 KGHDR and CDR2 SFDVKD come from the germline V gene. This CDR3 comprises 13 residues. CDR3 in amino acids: CAIQRGSNQPQHF. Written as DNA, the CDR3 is TGTGCCATCCAGAGGGGCAGCAATCAGCCCCAGCATTTT.